This T cell receptor beta chain was captured by sequencing in a study of T cells after yellow fever vaccination (dated by TCRdb to between 2018 and 2020). At the level of the whole study: The SMART-Seq v4 Ultra Low Input RNA kit was used to prepare libraries from fractions with low cell numbers. Two healthy male donors made up the cohort, one aged 18 to 30 years and the other aged 30 to 40 years. Blood was drawn at multiple timepoints before and after primary and secondary immunization, with bulk PBMC replicates and cell subsets isolated. To follow T-cell clones before and after both primary and booster YFV17D yellow fever vaccination, bulk TCR alpha and beta repertoires underwent longitudinal sequencing. Beyond this particular receptor, the publication reports: Most clones expanded after primary vaccination (96% of CD4 and about 85% of CD8) were re-detected after the booster, suggesting that broad memory maintenance occurred. Computational filtering was needed because FACS-sorted repertoires could contain abundant contaminating clonotypes from the bulk population. Because only a couple of donors were included in the study, the extent to which the findings can be generalized is limited. The secondary T-cell response was found to be weaker but faster than the primary response, with a peak reached on day 5 rather than on day 15. A small share of clonotypes occurred in both CD4 and CD8 compartments, likely arising from convergent recombination.

The treatment or condition label of this sample denotes: live attenuated yellow fever vaccine strain. At each blood-draw timepoint, two biological replicates of bulk PBMCs were collected. PBMCs were isolated from peripheral blood using a standard Ficoll-Paque protocol. TriZol was used to extract RNA from bulk PBMCs, CD4 and CD8 fractions, and dextramer-positive and dextramer-negative fractions. On this clonotype itself: Its antigen is unknown. No qualities accompany the bases; no much larger clone lies one base away.

TCR cDNA was synthesized by 5'RACE template switching, which introduced a universal primer site and unique molecular identifiers. cDNA synthesis was primed from both the TCR alpha and TCR beta constant segments. Library amplification involved two PCR steps, and the second step added sample barcodes and sequencing adapters. Sequencing of libraries was performed on Illumina HiSeq 2500 (2x100 bp) or NovaSeq (2x150 bp). The published analysis was carried out like this. MIGEC was used to demultiplex reads and collapse the reads into UMI consensus sequences, and MiXCR was used for V(D)J alignment. Clonotypes responding to the vaccine were identified with edgeR on replicate PBMC samples, with the criteria of FDR below 0.01 and a log2 fold change above 5 up to day 15. Bulk clonotypes were assigned CD4 or CD8 identity according to which sequenced CD4 or CD8 repertoire held them at higher abundance. Through fastp at Q25 and MiXCR, TCRdb rebuilt clones from the public reads, retaining in-frame beta chains. Rows matching on CDR3 protein sequence are summarized as one entry with the most common DNA and genes. In this record, the V and J calls reflect TCRdb's handling and not the investigators' own analysis. In all, the sample holds some 600,000 distinct CDR3 sequences, and roughly 12% of those were seen once. The top ten clonotypes cover 15% of the sample.

V lost 3 bases and J lost 5 bases; the stretch between them is 10 bases long. The CDR3, from cysteine to phenylalanine, totals 13 residues. CDR3 DNA only is kept here, 39 bases in frame from base 1. CDR1 and CDR2, per the germline V gene (reference sequence), are LNHDA and SQIVND. The sequencing used PBMCs, collected on the day of the yellow fever booster vaccination. The clonotype was recovered from a man aged 25 to 40 who received the YFV17D yellow fever vaccine. The chain was built from TRBV19 and TRBJ2-5, with no D gene named confidently. The CDR3 corresponds to CASSMDPLETQYF. The sequenced DNA is TGTGCCAGTAGTATGGACCCGCTGGAGACCCAGTACTTC. Supplemented by the reference TRBV19 and TRBJ2-5 proteins around the CDR3, the complete variable domain is DGGITQSPKYLFRKEGQNVTLSCEQNLNHDAMYWYRQDPGQGLRLIYYSQIVNDFQKGDIAEGYSVSREKKESFPLTVTSAQKNPTAFYLCASSMDPLETQYFGPGTRLLVL.